What follows are 12 T cell receptor beta chains derived from one specimen sequenced in a study of T cell clonotyping in hematopoietic cell transplantation. TCRdb's table, derived via immunoSEQ multiplex PCR, lists solely in-frame clones and lacks some. The data show roughly 5,000 clones, approximately 80% seen once. The sequences come from peripheral blood mononuclear cells, collected 100 days after allogeneic stem cell transplant. These receptors were obtained from a female patient aged 45-60 years who had an allogeneic stem cell transplant from an unrelated donor, so the T cells may come from the graft donor. Some clones in this sample may be carry-over from other donors' samples.

The sample holds a few counts of this clone. This chain joins TRBV2 and TRBJ1-6; possible D gene TRBD1, 6 bases. V was pared by 6 bases and J by 15 bases, with 21 bases between. The CDR3 covers 14 residues. Germline CDR1 is SNHLY and CDR2 is FYNNEI. In nucleotides, the CDR3 is TGTGCCAGCAGCGTACAGGGTTTTGGGAGGGACCTCCACTTT. As protein: CASSVQGFGRDLHF.

The gene calls are TRBV15 and TRBJ2-7; 8 nucleotides align to TRBD1. CDR1 and CDR2 (germline): LNHNV, YYDKDF (reference sequence). This CDR3 contains 15 residues. With V trimmed by 4 bases and J by 4 bases, 9 bases remained unmatched. The CDR3 region has the DNA TGTGCCACCAGCATAAGTCGGACAGGGCGGTACGAGCAGTACTTC. It specifies CATSISRTGRYEQYF.

V gene TRBV5-8 combines with J gene TRBJ2-2, with D possibly TRBD1 on 5 matching bases. CDR3 length equals 15 residues. Trimming removed 1 base from V and 5 bases from J, with 12 bases in between. Germline V CDR1 and CDR2: SGHTS, YDEGEE. The CDR3 coding sequence is TGTGCCAGCAGCTTGAGGGGAAGGCGAACCGGGGAGCTGTTTTTT. Translated, it gives CASSLRGRRTGELFF.

The J gene is TRBJ1-6, the V gene TRBV13; TRBD1 matches at 7 bases. This CDR3 is 16 amino acids long. Germline CDR1 and CDR2: PRHDT and FYEKMQ (reference sequence). J gave up 5 bases and V 3 bases, and 7 bases lay outside the gene matches. CDR3 sequence (DNA): TGTGCCAGCAGCTTGGAGGGGGCGAGGGATAATTCACCCCTCCACTTT. It translates to CASSLEGARDNSPLHF.

Within the sample, this clone is large. V gene TRBV7-8 combines with J gene TRBJ1-1, with D maybe TRBD1 (5 bases). This CDR3 has 14 amino acids. V lost 7 bases to trimming and J lost 1 base, with 13 bases between them. Germline assignment: CDR1 SGHVS and CDR2 FQNEAQ. The CDR3 DNA sequence: TGTGCCAGCAACCCAACGGGGGGGAACACTGAAGCTTTCTTT. Encoded protein: CASNPTGGNTEAFF.

By its share, this clone is medium-sized. V usage is TRBV14 and J usage is TRBJ1-1; TRBD1 is a possible D gene (6 bases). V was cut by 6 bases and J by 0 bases, with 14 bases left in between. The CDR3 is 15 residues long. Germline V gene data show CDR1 as SGHDN and CDR2 as FVKESK. The CDR3 region has the DNA TGTGCCAGCAGTGGAGGGGGGGCCTTGAACACTGAAGCTTTCTTT. Translated, it gives CASSGGGALNTEAFF. Complete variable domain (other parts from reference TRBV14 and TRBJ1-1): EAGVTQFPSHSVIEKGQTVTLRCDPISGHDNLYWYRRVMGKEIKFLLHFVKESKQDESGMPNNRFLAERTGGTYSTLKVQPAELEDSGVYFCASSGGGALNTEAFFGQGTRLTVV.

This clone was counted once. The V call is TRBV7-9, the J call TRBJ2-2, with 7 bases lining up with TRBD2. The junction had 12 bases not matched to a gene; V was cut back by 11 bases and J by 9 bases. The germline gives CDR1 SEHNR, CDR2 FQNEAQ (reference sequence). CDR3 length: 13 residues. In nucleotides, the CDR3 is TGTGCCCGCGGGGAGGGGCAATCCAGGGAGCTGTTTTTT. Its translation: CARGEGQSRELFF.

This chain connects TRBV6-1 to TRBJ2-3; 7 bases fit TRBD1. The CDR3 consists of 13 residues. Germline CDR1 MNHNS, CDR2 SASEGT. V lost 10 bases and J lost 4; bases outside the gene matches: 8. The CDR3 spells CATQTGAADTQYF. The CDR3 DNA reads TGTGCCACCCAAACAGGGGCGGCAGATACGCAGTATTTT.

CDR3 coding DNA: TGTGCCAGCAGCCCCGGGGGACCCTACGAGCAGTACTTC. Translated, it gives CASSPGGPYEQYF. V gene TRBV11-3 combines with J gene TRBJ2-7; the D gene is possibly TRBD2 (6 bases). The CDR3 sequence is 13 residues long. The ends were cut back, 5 bases at V and 2 bases at J, with 10 bases in the middle. Germline CDR1 and CDR2: SGHNT and YENEEA.

Worth noting for this clone: One end of the junction is discordant with germline, which a read error may explain. This chain uses TRBV4-1 with TRBJ2-7; TRBD1 matches 7 bases. Germline loops: CDR1 MGHRA, CDR2 YSYEKL. The CDR3 extends over 14 amino acids. For the CDR3, the DNA is TGCGCCAGCAGCCGGACCCAAGGGGGCCCGCGGTGGTCCTTC. It encodes CASSRTQGGPRWSF.

This clone is large by share. CDR3 residues: CASSVDSGRGETQYF. The CDR3 DNA sequence: TGTGCCAGCAGCGTAGATTCCGGGCGAGGAGAGACCCAGTACTTC. The J gene is TRBJ2-5, the V gene TRBV9; unclear D gene. This CDR3 has 15 amino acids. V dropped 0 bases and J dropped 4 bases, with 13 bases sitting between them. Germline CDR1 SGDLS, CDR2 YYNGEE.

V usage is TRBV5-6 and J usage is TRBJ2-7; D is perhaps TRBD1 or TRBD2 (5 bases each). The CDR3 length is 13 residues. V shed 4 bases and J shed 2 bases, with 10 bases lying between them. CDR1 SGHDT and CDR2 YYEEEE come from the germline V gene. The CDR3 protein is CASSHGTTYEQYF. The CDR3 coding sequence is TGTGCCAGCAGCCACGGGACCACCTACGAGCAGTACTTC.